The sequence of this T cell receptor (beta chain) was determined in a study of Graves' ophthalmopathy and Graves' hyperthyroidism (dated by TCRdb to 2016 to 2019). For context, the study as a whole: A patient counted as having stable hyperthyroidism if there was no progression to ophthalmopathy within 18 months of follow-up. The study used signatures of the TCR beta repertoire to tell Graves' ophthalmopathy apart from Graves' hyperthyroidism and to predict which patients would progress to ophthalmopathy. In total, 135 blood samples were TCR-sequenced: roughly 45 ophthalmopathy, about 75 hyperthyroidism and roughly 17 hyperthyroidism-to-ophthalmopathy patients. A discovery set of more than 90 patients (around 44 ophthalmopathy, fewer than 60 stable hyperthyroidism) was enrolled to explore V-J signatures distinguishing ophthalmopathy from hyperthyroidism. An independent validation cohort comprised 18 hyperthyroidism patients and over 15 patients who later progressed from hyperthyroidism to ophthalmopathy. In roughly 6 hyperthyroidism patients, T-cell repertoires of thyroid tissue and blood were compared. After sampling, hyperthyroidism patients received methimazole starting at 30 mg daily, and ophthalmopathy patients received high-dose intravenous methylprednisolone.

What the work shows at the level of the full study, not this receptor alone: Sample size was not predetermined statistically, and investigators were not blinded to group allocation. Ophthalmopathy was separated from stable hyperthyroidism by the 13-signature model with just under 90% sensitivity and less than 82% specificity in cross-validation and with 80%/75% in the test set. Most expanded thyroid clonotypes with frequency above 0.001 were also detected in blood, suggesting blood repertoires may reflect the thyroid immune response. In validation, the model predicted ophthalmopathy progression with about 71% sensitivity and approximately 78% specificity; approximately 12 predicted patients were CT-confirmed with GO in a median of 6.5 months.

Looking up the germline V gene yields CDR1 MGHRA and CDR2 YSYEKL. The CDR3 contains 15 residues, cysteine and phenylalanine counted. Solely the CDR3 DNA is kept, with 45 bases framed from the first base. The germline V and J ends show losses of 0 bases and 2 bases respectively, and no gene match explains 2 bases of the junction. For repertoire sequencing, the TCR beta CDR3 regions were amplified from RNA transcripts. A first-round RT-PCR used HTBI primers with the Qiagen OneStep RT-PCR kit, followed by a second-round multiplex PCR, size selection and purification. Sequencing of the libraries was carried out on an Illumina HiSeq2000 in paired-end mode with 100 bp reads. Under the source paper's analysis protocol: SOAPnuke was used to process the reads, throwing out any read that had adapters, had uncalled bases, had a mean Phred below 15, or lacked an exact constant-primer or identifier match. COPE v1.2.5 was used to merge the high-quality paired reads. Each unique nucleotide sequence was defined as a clonotype, and clonotypes were aligned to IMGT TRB V, D and J references with MiTCR v1.1. The analysis was limited to V-J combinations with a frequency above 0.0001, which together covered about 99% of repertoires. For each V-J combination, a TCR clonal expansion and chaos score was defined as F50 clonal expansion divided by the chaos observed in the TCRdist matrix. Welch's t-statistics and random forest were used to reduce features to over ten V-J combinations, which were fed into a naive Bayes classifier. The Morisita-Horn index was used to measure how similar the thyroid and blood repertoires were. Starting from the raw public reads, TCRdb applied fastp trimming at Q25, assembled clones with MiXCR and retained in-frame beta chains. Each entry is one CDR3 protein sequence, shown with its most common DNA and genes. The V and J calls here are based on TCRdb, not the publication. The table for this sample lists approximately 1.2 million distinct CDR3 sequences; roughly two fifths of them were counted only once. Around 10% of the sample is held by the ten biggest clonotypes.

This clonotype was counted only a few times. Its target antigen remains unknown. Nothing much larger sits one base from this clone, and base qualities are not available. Patients with hyperthyroidism were aged 18 to 65 years, had been newly diagnosed, and had a disease duration of less than 2 months. Patients were excluded if they had other autoimmune diseases, uncontrolled infections, pregnancy or lactation. Clinical symptoms, serum thyroxine, TRAb, thyroid ultrasound and orbital computed tomography were used for diagnosis. Total RNA was extracted using Trizol reagent, and RNA quality was checked on an Agilent 2100 Bioanalyzer.

The receptor was isolated from an adult man with Graves' hyperthyroidism. The V gene is TRBV4-1 and the J gene is TRBJ1-2; 8 central bases correspond to TRBD1. The specimen sequenced was peripheral blood or thyroid tissue (not recorded which). The DNA reads TGCGCCAGCAGCCAAGAGACAGGGGCCAACTATGGCTACACCTTC. It translates as CASSQETGANYGYTF.